These T cell receptor beta chains were read from a single sample in a study of blood T cells in healthy people across ages. TCRdb reprocessed the 5' RACE reads via MiXCR and lists one record per CDR3 protein. This sample has 1.5 million to 2 million distinct CDR3 sequences, with 28% found just once. The sequenced sample was blood. These receptor sequences come from a woman aged 25-40 years in good health. The conserved cysteine and the conserved F or W are not part of the CDR3 here. D genes are given only for firm matches.

V	D	J	CDR3
TRBV20-1	TRBD1	TRBJ1-3	SAGRDRVAGNTIY
TRBV7-6	TRBD2	TRBJ2-3	ASSFSSGRASTDMQY
TRBV24-1	.	TRBJ2-1	ATPGFQF
TRBV12-5	.	TRBJ2-3	ASGPPGSTGTQY
TRBV20-1	TRBD1	TRBJ1-6	SARDRGISPLH
TRBV18	.	TRBJ2-7	ASSPPGVYEQY
TRBV27	.	TRBJ2-7	ASSLRGFDEQY
TRBV7-2	TRBD1	TRBJ2-7	ASSLSADRTYEQY
TRBV20-1	TRBD2	TRBJ2-3	SAREPSGGWADTQY
TRBV20-1	.	TRBJ2-5	SVRTPGVQETQY
TRBV4-1	.	TRBJ2-1	ASSQLEGPRYNEQF
TRBV7-8	.	TRBJ2-7	ASSLPDRSEQY
TRBV20-1	.	TRBJ2-5	SARDSGLPGTQY
TRBV10-3	.	TRBJ2-1	AIREGGGSSYNEQF
TRBV4-1	.	TRBJ1-6	ASSQKRTTGAGPKGASPLH
TRBV20-1	.	TRBJ1-5	SAARDHQH
TRBV12-3/TRBV12-4	TRBD2	TRBJ2-1	ASKPGLAYNEQF
TRBV10-3	TRBD2	TRBJ2-1	AISEPSGNMDEQF
TRBV19	.	TRBJ2-3	ASSGFPDTQY
TRBV6-5	TRBD1	TRBJ1-1	ASRYDRGEAF
TRBV7-3	.	TRBJ2-3	ASSPQGNPDTQY
TRBV10-3	.	.	AITGRRESYEQY
TRBV30	.	TRBJ2-1	AWNDQVGGNEQF
TRBV7-2	.	TRBJ2-7	ASSPSFYYEQY
TRBV6-6	TRBD1	TRBJ1-1	ASSPGTGSKAF
TRBV5-1	.	TRBJ1-4	ASSRFPGSTRGEKLF
TRBV9	.	TRBJ2-1	ASSGGTASYNEQL
TRBV4-3	.	TRBJ1-5	ASSQDNLARQPQH
TRBV7-9	TRBD2	TRBJ2-1	ASSFLAGTYNEQF
TRBV7-2	.	TRBJ1-5	ASSFYIYQPQH
TRBV6-1	TRBD1	TRBJ2-7	ASSESGTGALEQY
TRBV20-1	.	TRBJ2-1	SARLDANEQF
TRBV10-3	TRBD2	TRBJ2-3	AISELAGSTDTQY
TRBV4-1	.	TRBJ2-5	TSSQATVQETQY
TRBV12-3/TRBV12-4	TRBD2	TRBJ2-1	ASSSRGAGGENEQF
TRBV20-1	.	TRBJ1-2	SARGQEGSRYGYT
TRBV6-4	.	TRBJ2-3	ASSADQDTDTQY
TRBV7-2	.	TRBJ1-1	ASSFVRDYEAF
TRBV19	.	TRBJ2-7	ASMDGSRDEQY
TRBV18	.	TRBJ1-2	ASSPPGRGNYGYT
TRBV10-3	TRBD2	TRBJ2-5	AISDPGTSWGQETQY
TRBV6-1	.	TRBJ2-1	ASSEASVQQF
TRBV12-3/TRBV12-4	.	TRBJ1-2	ASSFTAAGSPNYGYT
TRBV20-1	TRBD1	TRBJ1-2	SAPRPGGVRYT
TRBV20-1	.	TRBJ2-3	SVSGTIATDTQY
TRBV7-2	TRBD1	TRBJ2-5	ASSGTVGGKTQY
TRBV18	.	TRBJ1-2	ASSPPGVGANGYT
TRBV6-5	.	TRBJ2-3	ASSRTVNTDTQY
TRBV9	.	TRBJ2-1	ASSVGGLNEQF
TRBV7-2	.	TRBJ1-2	ASSPYTFYGYT
TRBV20-1	.	TRBJ1-6	SARDPTGNGVNSPLH
TRBV2	TRBD1	TRBJ1-1	ASTTQGAPTEAF
TRBV29-1	.	TRBJ2-7	SVEVVGGRFYEQY
TRBV3-1	.	TRBJ1-2	ASSQVREDGYT
TRBV12-3/TRBV12-4	.	TRBJ1-2	ASSLKETYGYT
TRBV12-3/TRBV12-4	.	TRBJ1-3	ASTTGHSSGNTIY
TRBV7-7	TRBD1	TRBJ2-7	ASSLALMGEDRGEQY
TRBV10-1	.	TRBJ1-2	ASRHPGGENYDYT
TRBV7-2	.	TRBJ2-1	ASSSTPEQF